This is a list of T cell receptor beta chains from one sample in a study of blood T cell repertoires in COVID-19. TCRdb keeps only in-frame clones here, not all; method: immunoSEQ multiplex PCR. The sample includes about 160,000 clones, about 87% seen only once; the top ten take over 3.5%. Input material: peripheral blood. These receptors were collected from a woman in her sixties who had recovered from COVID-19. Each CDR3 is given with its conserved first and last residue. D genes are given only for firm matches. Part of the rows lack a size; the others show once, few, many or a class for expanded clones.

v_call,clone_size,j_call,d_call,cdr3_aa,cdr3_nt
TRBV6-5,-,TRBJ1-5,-,CASILQGNSNQPQHF,TGTGCCAGCATACTACAGGGCAATAGCAATCAGCCCCAGCATTTT
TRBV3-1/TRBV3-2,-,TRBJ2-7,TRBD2,CASSQEAPLAGINYEQYF,TGTGCCAGCAGCCAAGAGGCCCCGCTAGCGGGGATTAACTACGAGCAGTACTTC
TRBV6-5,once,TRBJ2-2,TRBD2,CASRGLAGDTGELFF,TGTGCCAGCAGGGGACTAGCGGGAGACACCGGGGAGCTGTTTTTT
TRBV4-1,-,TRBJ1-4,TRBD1,CASSPRQGGEKLFF,TGCGCCAGCAGCCCGCGACAGGGTGGTGAAAAACTGTTTTTT
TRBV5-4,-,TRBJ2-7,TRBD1,CASSVGQGHYEQYF,TGTGCCAGCAGCGTGGGACAGGGACACTACGAGCAGTACTTC
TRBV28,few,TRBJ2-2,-,CASSFGETGELFF,TGTGCCAGCAGTTTCGGTGAGACCGGGGAGCTGTTTTTT
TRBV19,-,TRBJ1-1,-,CASSRGQNTEAFF,TGTGCCAGTAGTAGAGGACAGAACACTGAAGCTTTCTTT
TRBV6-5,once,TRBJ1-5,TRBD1,CASRPGQNQPQHF,TGTGCCAGCAGACCGGGACAGAATCAGCCCCAGCATTTT
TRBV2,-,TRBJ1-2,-,CATQEGLPTGYTF,TGTGCCACACAAGAGGGACTGCCAACAGGCTACACCTTC
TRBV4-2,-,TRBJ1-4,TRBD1,CASSQAQGAATNEKLFF,TGTGCCAGCAGCCAAGCACAGGGGGCTGCAACTAATGAAAAACTGTTTTTT
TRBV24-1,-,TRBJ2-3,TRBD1,CATSDLALDRTDTQYF,TGTGCCACCAGTGATTTGGCCCTGGACAGGACAGATACGCAGTATTTT
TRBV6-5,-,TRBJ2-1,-,CASSYSLNEQFF,TGTGCCAGCAGTTACTCCCTTAATGAGCAGTTCTTC
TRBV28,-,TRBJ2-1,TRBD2,CASSFAGGPDEQFF,TGTGCCAGCAGTTTTGCGGGGGGGCCCGATGAGCAGTTCTTC
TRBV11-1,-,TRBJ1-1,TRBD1,CASSLHGQGENTEAFF,TGTGCCAGCAGCTTACACGGACAGGGGGAGAACACTGAAGCTTTCTTT
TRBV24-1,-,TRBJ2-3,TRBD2,CATRGLAGPTDTQYF,TGTGCCACCCGGGGACTAGCGGGTCCCACAGATACGCAGTATTTT
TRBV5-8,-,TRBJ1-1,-,CASSLAAGTEAFF,TGTGCCAGCAGCTTGGCGGCAGGCACTGAAGCTTTCTTT
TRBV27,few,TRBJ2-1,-,CASSPPGSNNNEQFF,TGTGCCAGCAGTCCACCGGGATCCAACAACAATGAGCAGTTCTTC
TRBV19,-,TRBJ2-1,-,CASSIGQGTYNEQFF,TGTGCCAGTAGTATAGGGCAGGGGACCTACAATGAGCAGTTCTTC
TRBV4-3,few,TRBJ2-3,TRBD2,CASSQEVWSSGGDTQYF,TGCGCCAGCAGCCAAGAAGTTTGGTCTAGCGGGGGAGATACGCAGTATTTT
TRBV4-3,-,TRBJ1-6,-,CASSQADTRSPLHF,TGCGCCAGCAGCCAAGCTGACACTAGGTCACCCCTCCACTTT
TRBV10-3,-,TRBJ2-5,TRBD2,CAIRASGGAWETQYF,TGTGCCATCAGAGCTAGCGGGGGGGCTTGGGAGACCCAGTACTTC
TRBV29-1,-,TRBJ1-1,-,CSVRGGPNTEAFF,TGCAGCGTTCGAGGGGGACCGAACACTGAAGCTTTCTTT
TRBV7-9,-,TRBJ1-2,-,CASSLDNAGYTF,TGTGCCAGCAGCTTAGACAATGCTGGCTACACCTTC
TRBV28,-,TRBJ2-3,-,CASSLRGGYTQYF,TGTGCCAGCAGCCTCCGGGGTGGCTATACGCAGTATTTT
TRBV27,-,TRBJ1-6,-,CASKTADSPLHF,TGTGCCAGCAAGACAGCCGATTCACCCCTCCACTTT
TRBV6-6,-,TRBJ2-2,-,CASSIQGYTGELFF,TGTGCCAGCAGTATACAGGGTTACACCGGGGAGCTGTTTTTT
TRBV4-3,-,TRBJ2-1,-,CASSQGRENEQFF,TGCGCCAGCAGCCAGGGACGGGAGAATGAGCAGTTCTTC
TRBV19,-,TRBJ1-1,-,CASMIRVRMAEAFF,TGTGCCAGTATGATCAGGGTAAGAATGGCTGAAGCTTTCTTT
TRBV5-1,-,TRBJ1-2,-,CASSLIAGGRQDYGYTF,TGCGCCAGCAGCTTGATCGCGGGGGGGCGGCAGGACTATGGCTACACCTTC
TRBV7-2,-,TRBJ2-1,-,CASSLAFGKYNEQFF,TGTGCCAGCAGCTTAGCTTTCGGGAAATACAATGAGCAGTTCTTC
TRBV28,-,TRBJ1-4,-,CASSLWQGSLNEKLFF,TGTGCCAGCAGTTTATGGCAGGGGTCCCTTAATGAAAAACTGTTTTTT
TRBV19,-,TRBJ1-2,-,CASAARGGDGYTF,TGTGCCAGTGCCGCTCGAGGGGGTGATGGCTACACCTTC
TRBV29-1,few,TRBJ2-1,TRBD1,CSVSTGEPYNEQFF,TGCAGCGTCTCTACAGGGGAGCCCTACAATGAGCAGTTCTTC
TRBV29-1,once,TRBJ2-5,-,CSALTAQETQYF,TGCAGCGCGCTGACAGCTCAAGAGACCCAGTACTTC
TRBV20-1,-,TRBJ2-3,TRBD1,CSAYRGDTQYF,TGCAGTGCTTACAGGGGTGATACGCAGTATTTT
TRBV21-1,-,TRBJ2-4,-,CASSKATGGRIQYF,TGTGCCAGCAGCAAAGCGACAGGGGGCCGCATTCAGTACTTC
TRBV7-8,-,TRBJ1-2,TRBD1,CASSFRLRQGLYGDGYTF,TGTGCCAGCAGCTTTAGGTTGCGACAGGGATTGTATGGCGATGGCTACACCTTC
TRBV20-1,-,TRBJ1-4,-,CSVISEEKLFF,TGCAGTGTCATATCGGAGGAAAAACTGTTTTTT
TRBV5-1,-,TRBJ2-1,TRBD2,CASSLVIGGAENEQFF,TGCGCCAGCAGCTTGGTAATCGGGGGGGCCGAGAATGAGCAGTTCTTC
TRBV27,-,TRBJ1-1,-,CASSLAGNMNTEAFF,TGTGCCAGCAGCCTGGCGGGCAACATGAACACTGAAGCTTTCTTT
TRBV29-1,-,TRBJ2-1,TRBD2,CSVAGGGAGEQFF,TGCAGCGTTGCTGGCGGGGGGGCCGGTGAGCAGTTCTTC
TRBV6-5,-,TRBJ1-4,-,CASCQPGLGGKLFF,TGTGCCAGCTGCCAACCGGGCCTGGGGGGAAAACTGTTTTTT
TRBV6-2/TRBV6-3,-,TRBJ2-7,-,CASSRPTSAGYEQYF,TGTGCCAGCAGTCGCCCGACTAGTGCCGGATACGAGCAGTACTTC
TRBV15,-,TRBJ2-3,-,CATSYGGQSDTQYF,TGTGCCACCAGCTACGGTGGACAGTCAGATACGCAGTATTTT
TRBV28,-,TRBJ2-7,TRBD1,CASSFSGWRLPGQGGYEQYF,TGTGCCAGCAGTTTTTCTGGGTGGAGACTACCGGGACAGGGAGGCTACGAGCAGTACTTC
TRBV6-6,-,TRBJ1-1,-,CASSYLPIGSEAFF,TGTGCCAGCAGTTACCTTCCAATCGGGAGTGAAGCTTTCTTT
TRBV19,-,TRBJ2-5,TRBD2,CASSIVLSGGHQETQYF,TGTGCCAGTAGTATAGTCCTGAGCGGGGGACATCAAGAGACCCAGTACTTC
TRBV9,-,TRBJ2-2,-,CASSVEARDTGELFF,TGTGCCAGCAGCGTAGAAGCACGGGACACCGGGGAGCTGTTTTTT
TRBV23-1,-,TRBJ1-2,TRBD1,CASPPGTGSGYTF,TGCGCCAGTCCCCCCGGGACAGGGTCGGGCTACACCTTC
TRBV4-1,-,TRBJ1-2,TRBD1,CASSHGTGGARGNYGYTF,TGCGCCAGCAGCCACGGGACAGGGGGCGCCCGGGGAAACTATGGCTACACCTTC
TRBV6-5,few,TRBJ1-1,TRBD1,CASNIDRGHTEAFF,TGTGCCAGCAATATCGACAGGGGGCACACTGAAGCTTTCTTT
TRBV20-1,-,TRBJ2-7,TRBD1,CSAPTGDEQYF,TGCAGTGCCCCGACAGGGGACGAGCAGTACTTC
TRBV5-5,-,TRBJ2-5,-,CASSHSGVGETQYF,TGTGCCAGCAGCCATTCGGGGGTAGGGGAGACCCAGTACTTC